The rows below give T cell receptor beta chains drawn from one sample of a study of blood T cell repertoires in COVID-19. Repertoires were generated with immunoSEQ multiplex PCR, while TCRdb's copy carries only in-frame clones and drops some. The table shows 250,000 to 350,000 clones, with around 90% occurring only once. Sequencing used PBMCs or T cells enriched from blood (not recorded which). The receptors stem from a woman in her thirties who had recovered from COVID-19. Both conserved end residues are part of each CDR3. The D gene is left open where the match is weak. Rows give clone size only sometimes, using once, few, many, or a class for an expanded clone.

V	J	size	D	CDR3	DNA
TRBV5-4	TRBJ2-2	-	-	CASRGELGGTGELFF	TGTGCCAGCAGAGGAGAGCTTGGTGGGACAGGGGAGCTGTTTTTT
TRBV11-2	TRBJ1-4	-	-	CASRPADSNEKLFF	TGTGCCAGCAGACCAGCCGACAGTAATGAAAAACTGTTTTTT
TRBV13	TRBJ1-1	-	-	CASSLGQGNTEAFF	TGTGCCAGCAGCTTAGGGCAGGGGAACACTGAAGCTTTCTTT
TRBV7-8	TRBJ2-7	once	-	CASSLVEAAPYEQYF	TGTGCCAGCAGCTTAGTGGAGGCGGCCCCCTACGAGCAGTACTTC
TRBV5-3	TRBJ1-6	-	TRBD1	CARSSKPGQGRSSYNSPLHF	TGTGCCAGAAGCTCTAAACCTGGACAGGGTCGGAGCTCCTATAATTCACCCCTCCACTTT
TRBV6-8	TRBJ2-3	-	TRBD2	CASSYPGGWGTDTQYF	TGTGCCAGCAGTTACCCGGGGGGATGGGGCACAGATACGCAGTATTTT
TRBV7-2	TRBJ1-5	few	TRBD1	CASSLRWTGGIQPQHF	TGTGCCAGCAGCTTACGCTGGACAGGGGGCATCCAGCCCCAGCATTTT
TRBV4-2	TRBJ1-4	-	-	CASSQVQEKLFF	TGTGCCAGCAGCCAAGTGCAGGAAAAACTGTTTTTT
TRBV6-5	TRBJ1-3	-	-	CASTQGNTIYF	TGTGCCAGCACCCAGGGAAACACCATATATTTT
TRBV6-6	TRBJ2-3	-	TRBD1	CASSTFRQGATDTQYF	TGTGCCAGCAGTACATTCAGACAGGGAGCAACAGATACGCAGTATTTT
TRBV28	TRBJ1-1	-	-	CASRTGGAGRTEAFF	TGTGCCAGCCGAACGGGGGGCGCGGGGAGGACTGAAGCTTTCTTT
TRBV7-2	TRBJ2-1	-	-	CASSSLVEQFF	TGTGCCAGCAGCTCCTTAGTTGAGCAGTTCTTC
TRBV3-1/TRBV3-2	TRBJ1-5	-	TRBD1	CASSQVGETGSQPQHF	TGTGCCAGCAGCCAAGTCGGTGAGACAGGGAGTCAGCCCCAGCATTTT
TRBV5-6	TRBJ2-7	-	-	CASSLLETATSYEQYF	TGTGCCAGCAGCTTGCTCGAGACAGCGACCTCCTACGAGCAGTACTTC
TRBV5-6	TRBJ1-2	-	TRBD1	CASSLGQTYGYTF	TGTGCCAGCAGCCTGGGACAGACCTATGGCTACACCTTC
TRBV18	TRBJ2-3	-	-	CASSPRTGLDTQYF	TGTGCCAGCTCACCAAGGACTGGCCTAGATACGCAGTATTTT
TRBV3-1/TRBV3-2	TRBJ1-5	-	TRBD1	CASSPQPTGNQPQHF	TGTGCCAGCAGCCCTCAGCCGACAGGGAATCAGCCCCAGCATTTT
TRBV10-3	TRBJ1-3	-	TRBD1	CAIRYRDSSGNTIYF	TGTGCCATCAGATACCGGGACAGTTCTGGAAACACCATATATTTT
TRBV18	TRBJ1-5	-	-	CASSPRVSQPQHF	TGTGCCAGCTCACCGAGGGTCAGCCAGCCCCAGCATTTT
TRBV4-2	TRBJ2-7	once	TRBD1	CASSQGGQFSYEQYF	TGTGCCAGCAGCCAAGGGGGACAGTTCTCCTACGAGCAGTACTTC
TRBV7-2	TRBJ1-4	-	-	CASSFIPGGEKLFF	TGTGCCAGCAGCTTTATACCCGGGGGGGAAAAACTGTTTTTT
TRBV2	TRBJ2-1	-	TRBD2	CASSESRLAGGPYNEQFF	TGTGCCAGCAGTGAATCAAGACTAGCGGGGGGGCCGTACAATGAGCAGTTCTTC
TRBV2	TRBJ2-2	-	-	CASSESIAFNTGELFF	TGTGCCAGCAGTGAATCTATCGCCTTCAACACCGGGGAGCTGTTTTTT
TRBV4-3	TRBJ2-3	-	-	CASSQIAAAQYF	TGCGCCAGCAGCCAGATAGCGGCGGCGCAGTATTTT
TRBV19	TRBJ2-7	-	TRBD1	CASSIRDSSYEQYF	TGTGCCAGTAGTATTCGGGACAGTTCCTACGAGCAGTACTTC
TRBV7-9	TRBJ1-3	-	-	CASSPRGTSRGNTIYF	TGTGCCAGCAGCCCACGAGGAACGTCAAGAGGAAACACCATATATTTT
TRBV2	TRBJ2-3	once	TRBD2	CASSLEGGEDTQYF	TGTGCCAGCAGCCTCGAGGGAGGGGAAGATACGCAGTATTTT
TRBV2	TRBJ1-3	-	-	CASFRGSGNTIYF	TGTGCCAGCTTCCGGGGCTCTGGAAACACCATATATTTT
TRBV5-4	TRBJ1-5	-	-	CASSLDLGGNQPQHF	TGTGCCAGCAGCTTGGACCTGGGCGGCAATCAGCCCCAGCATTTT
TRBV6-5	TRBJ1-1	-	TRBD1	CASRSRGQGSWAFF	TGTGCCAGCAGAAGCCGGGGACAGGGATCGTGGGCTTTCTTT
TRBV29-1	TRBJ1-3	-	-	CSVEVGTRSGNTIYF	TGCAGCGTTGAGGTTGGGACACGCTCTGGAAACACCATATATTTT
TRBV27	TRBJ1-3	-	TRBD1	CASSSSSGQGSGNTIYF	TGTGCCAGCAGTTCTTCCTCGGGACAGGGGTCTGGAAACACCATATATTTT
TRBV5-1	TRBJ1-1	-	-	CASSPGRPGEAFF	TGCGCCAGCAGCCCCGGGAGACCGGGGGAAGCTTTCTTT